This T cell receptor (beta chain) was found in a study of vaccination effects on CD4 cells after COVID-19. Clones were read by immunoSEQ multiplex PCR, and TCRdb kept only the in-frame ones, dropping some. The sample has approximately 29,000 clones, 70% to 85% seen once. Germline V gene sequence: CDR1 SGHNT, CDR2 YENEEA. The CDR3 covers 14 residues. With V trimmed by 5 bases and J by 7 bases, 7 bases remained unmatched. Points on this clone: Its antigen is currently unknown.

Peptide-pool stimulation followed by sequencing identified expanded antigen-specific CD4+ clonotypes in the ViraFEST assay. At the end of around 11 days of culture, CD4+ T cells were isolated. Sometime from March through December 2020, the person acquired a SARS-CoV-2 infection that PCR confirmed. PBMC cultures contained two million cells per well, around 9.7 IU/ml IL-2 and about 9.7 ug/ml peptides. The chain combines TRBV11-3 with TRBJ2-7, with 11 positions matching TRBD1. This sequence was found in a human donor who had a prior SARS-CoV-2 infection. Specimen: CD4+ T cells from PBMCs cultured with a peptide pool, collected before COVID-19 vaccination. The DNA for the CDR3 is TGTGCCAGCAGCCAAGGACAGGGGGCGAAGGAGCAGTACTTC. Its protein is CASSQGQGAKEQYF.